A single sample gave rise to the 21 T cell receptor beta chains below, sequenced in a study of blood T cells in healthy people across ages. Combining a sample-barcoded 5' primer with a J-beta primer mix, a second PCR ran for 7 to 11 cycles. TCRdb re-called the 5' RACE reads through MiXCR, storing one row per CDR3 protein. This sample has 1.5 million to 1.8 million distinct CDR3 sequences, with 35% to 45% found just once. Sequencing input: blood. The receptors were gathered from a woman under 30 in good health.

This clonotype appeared a few times. This chain uses TRBV12-3 or TRBV12-4 with TRBJ2-4, with 8 bases identical to TRBD2. The CDR3 sequence is 19 residues long. V trimming: 2 bases; J trimming: 0 bases; junction bases outside the gene matches: 12. The CDR3 spells CASSLRQRGLILAKNIQYF. CDR3 in DNA: TGTGCCAGCAGTTTAAGACAGCGGGGGTTGATCCTAGCCAAAAACATTCAGTACTTC.

The rearrangement links TRBV7-8 to TRBJ2-7; 7 bases align to TRBD2. The germline CDR1 and CDR2 sequences are SGHVS and FQNEAQ. Unmatched junction bases numbered 13, after V lost 4 bases and J lost 7 bases. The CDR3 runs 15 residues. DNA for the CDR3: TGTGCCAGCAGCTCAGCTTGGCGGGGGAGCAATGAGCAGTACTTC. It is translated as CASSSAWRGSNEQYF. Complete variable domain (other parts from reference TRBV7-8 and TRBJ2-7): GAGVSQSPRYKVAKRGQDVALRCDPISGHVSLFWYQQALGQGPEFLTYFQNEAQLDKSGLPSDRFFAERPEGSVSTLKIQRTQQEDSAVYLCASSSAWRGSNEQYFGPGTRLTVT.

J is TRBJ1-2 and V is TRBV20-1; D may be TRBD1 (5 bases). This CDR3 is 14 amino acids long. Germline CDR1 is DFQATT and CDR2 is SNEGSKA (reference sequence). Trimming shortened V by 5 bases and J by 6 bases, and 19 bases separated the two germline ends. This chain's CDR3 is CSADGAAWGNGYTF. The CDR3, as DNA: TGCAGTGCTGATGGGGCAGCTTGGGGGAATGGCTACACCTTC.

The V call is TRBV15, the J call TRBJ1-5; D might be TRBD1 (6 bases). Trimming pared 1 base from V and 1 base from J, leaving 8 bases between. This CDR3 comprises 15 residues. In germline, CDR1 is LNHNV, CDR2 YYDKDF (reference sequence). The CDR3 sequence is CATSRVRGSNQPQHF. CDR3 bases: TGTGCCACCAGCAGAGTCAGGGGAAGCAATCAGCCCCAGCATTTT.

The rearrangement joins TRBV19 to TRBJ2-7, with D tentatively TRBD1 (5 bases). V lost 4 bases and J lost 0, with 10 bases in between. The CDR3 sequence is 14 residues long. CDR1 is LNHDA, CDR2 SQIVND, per germline (reference sequence). As DNA, the CDR3 is TGTGCCAGTAGTAAGGACACGGACTCCTACGAGCAGTACTTC. Residues: CASSKDTDSYEQYF. Together with reference TRBV19 and TRBJ2-7, the CDR3 gives the full variable domain: DGGITQSPKYLFRKEGQNVTLSCEQNLNHDAMYWYRQDPGQGLRLIYYSQIVNDFQKGDIAEGYSVSREKKESFPLTVTSAQKNPTAFYLCASSKDTDSYEQYFGPGTRLTVT.

V gene TRBV20-1 combines with J gene TRBJ2-1; D possibly corresponds to TRBD1 (7 bases). The CDR3 is 13 amino acids. V was cut by 6 bases and J by 9 bases, with 18 bases left in between. The V gene's germline CDR1 is DFQATT and CDR2 SNEGSKA (reference sequence). The CDR3 DNA reads TGCAGTGCCCGCGACCCAGGGGGGTTTGAGCAGTTCTTC. Its translation: CSARDPGGFEQFF.

The chain joins TRBV27 to TRBJ2-7, with 9 bases fitting TRBD2. The germline gives CDR1 MNHEY, CDR2 SMNVEV (reference sequence). CDR3 size: 15 residues. The V gene end was trimmed by 3 bases and the J gene end by 0 bases; junction bases not matched to a gene: 3. CDR3 nucleotides: TGTGCCAGCAGTTTGACAGCGGGAGGCTCCTACGAGCAGTACTTC. This codes for CASSLTAGGSYEQYF.

This chain connects TRBV20-1 to TRBJ2-1; TRBD2 matches 15 bases. Germline trimming cut 1 base from V and 0 bases from J; bases unmatched to any gene: 1. The CDR3 loop spans 17 amino acids. Germline V lookup: CDR1 DFQATT, CDR2 SNEGSKA (reference sequence). The CDR3 here is CSARGTSGGASYNEQFF. CDR3 sequence (DNA): TGCAGTGCTAGAGGGACTAGCGGGGGGGCCTCCTACAATGAGCAGTTCTTC.

This clonotype was counted between two and nine times. The rearrangement links TRBV20-1 to TRBJ2-5; 7 bases map to TRBD2. The V gene end was trimmed by 3 bases and the J gene end by 4 bases; junction bases not matched to a gene: 11. Germline values: CDR1 DFQATT, CDR2 SNEGSKA (reference sequence). The CDR3 contains 15 residues. The CDR3 DNA is TGCAGTGCTAGGAATTCGCGGGGGTTGGGAGAGACCCAGTACTTC. Protein product: CSARNSRGLGETQYF.

The chain is built from TRBV5-1 and TRBJ2-7; D gene ambiguous. CDR1 is SGHRS, CDR2 YFSETQ, per germline. Trimming cost V 4 bases and J 1 base, with 9 bases left between them. The CDR3 sequence is 13 residues long. The CDR3 DNA follows: TGCGCCAGCAGCACTTGGCCGTCCTACGAGCAGTACTTC. Protein product: CASSTWPSYEQYF.

CDR3 sequence: CASSLFSSSAGRNEQFF. The CDR3 nucleotides are TGTGCCAGCAGCTTATTCAGTTCTAGCGCTGGACGCAATGAGCAGTTCTTC. The rearrangement links TRBV11-1 to TRBJ2-1; a possible D gene is TRBD2 (6 bases). The length of the CDR3 is 17 residues. Trimming shortened V by 2 bases and J by 6 bases, and 20 bases separated the two germline ends. Germline V gene data show CDR1 as SGHAT and CDR2 as FQDESV (reference sequence).

This clonotype has only a few counts. The chain employs TRBV7-2 and TRBJ1-5; weak D call: TRBD1 (5 bases). V was cut by 1 base and J by 4 bases, with 11 bases left in between. Looked up from germline, CDR1 is SGHTA and CDR2 is FQGNSA. This CDR3 comprises 15 residues. The CDR3 nucleotides are TGTGCCAGCAGCTTAGTCAGGGTAATTAATCAGCCCCAGCATTTT. Amino acids: CASSLVRVINQPQHF.

This clonotype was observed once. V gene TRBV12-3 or TRBV12-4 combines with J gene TRBJ2-7; 14 positions agree with TRBD2. The DNA end favors TRBJ2-5, so the J call may be wrong. The CDR3 runs to 15 residues. DNA of the CDR3: TGTGCCAGCAGTACCGGGACTAGCGGGAGTACGACCCAGTACTTC. Translating it yields CASSTGTSGSTTQYF.

The sample holds one count of this clonotype. V and J are TRBV12-3 or TRBV12-4 and TRBJ2-7; TRBD1 matches 7 bases. CDR3 length equals 16 residues. V dropped 7 bases and J dropped 7; count of bases not matched to a gene: 19. The CDR3 DNA follows: TGTGCCAGCACCCTAGAGGGGGCGTTCTCCTACAATGAGCAGTACTTC. Its protein is CASTLEGAFSYNEQYF.

The chain uses TRBV20-1 and TRBJ2-1; D is uncertain. The CDR3 contains 15 residues. Germline CDR1 DFQATT, CDR2 SNEGSKA (reference sequence). Trimming took 0 bases from V and 5 from J, leaving 14 bases between them. Here the CDR3 DNA reads TGCAGTGCTAGAGATCCGGCACAGACAAACAATGAGCAGTTCTTC. Protein: CSARDPAQTNNEQFF.

In its sample, this clonotype was seen once. CDR3 in DNA: TGCAGTGCTAGAGTGGGGGGAAGTAGTCTGGGCGAGCAGTACTTC. Its translation: CSARVGGSSLGEQYF. J is TRBJ2-4 and V is TRBV20-1; perhaps TRBD2 as D (6 bases). TRBJ2-7 explains the end of the DNA better; the J call may be wrong. The CDR3 contains 15 residues. Germline assignment: CDR1 DFQATT and CDR2 SNEGSKA (reference sequence).

The gene calls are TRBV20-1 and TRBJ2-3, with D possibly TRBD1 on 6 matching bases. The V end lost 5 bases, the J end lost 0 bases, and 15 bases lay between the germline ends. The CDR3 has 15 residues. Per germline, CDR1 DFQATT and CDR2 SNEGSKA (reference sequence). Here the CDR3 DNA reads TGCAGTGCTTCACCGGGACAAATTAGCACAGATACGCAGTATTTT. Its translation: CSASPGQISTDTQYF.

Regarding this clonotype: Mismatch with germline at one junction end may stem from a read error. The rearrangement uses TRBV9 and TRBJ2-7; 7 positions match TRBD2. CDR1 SGDLS and CDR2 YYNGEE come from the germline V gene. The CDR3 consists of 14 residues. This chain's CDR3 is CVSSFGTNNYEQYF. DNA for the CDR3: TGTGTCAGCAGCTTCGGGACTAACAACTACGAGCAGTACTTC.

V is TRBV7-9 and J is TRBJ1-2; 9 bases map to TRBD1. Looked up from germline, CDR1 is SEHNR and CDR2 is FQNEAQ (reference sequence). This CDR3 contains 15 residues. The V segment lost 5 bases and the J segment 1 base; nucleotides outside the gene matches: 5. Here the CDR3 DNA reads TGTGCCAGCAGCCGGGGACAGGGACTTAACTATGGCTACACCTTC. The encoded protein is CASSRGQGLNYGYTF.

The chain uses TRBV11-2 and TRBJ1-1; D not certain. CDR1 SGHAT and CDR2 FQNNGV come from the germline V gene. This CDR3 contains 14 residues. Trimming pared 5 bases from V and 0 bases from J, leaving 10 bases between. CDR3 residues: CASSVQQMNTEAFF. As DNA, the CDR3 is TGTGCCAGCAGCGTGCAACAGATGAACACTGAAGCTTTCTTT.

This clonotype turned up a few times. The chain is built from TRBV4-2 and TRBJ2-7, with 9 positions matching TRBD2. The germline V gene has CDR1 LGHNA and CDR2 YNFKEQ. The V segment lost 0 bases and the J segment 4 bases; nucleotides outside the gene matches: 13. The CDR3 is 18 amino acids. CDR3 coding DNA: TGTGCCAGCAGCCAAGATCTCGGGCTAGCGGGAATTTGGTACGAGCAGTACTTC. This codes for CASSQDLGLAGIWYEQYF.